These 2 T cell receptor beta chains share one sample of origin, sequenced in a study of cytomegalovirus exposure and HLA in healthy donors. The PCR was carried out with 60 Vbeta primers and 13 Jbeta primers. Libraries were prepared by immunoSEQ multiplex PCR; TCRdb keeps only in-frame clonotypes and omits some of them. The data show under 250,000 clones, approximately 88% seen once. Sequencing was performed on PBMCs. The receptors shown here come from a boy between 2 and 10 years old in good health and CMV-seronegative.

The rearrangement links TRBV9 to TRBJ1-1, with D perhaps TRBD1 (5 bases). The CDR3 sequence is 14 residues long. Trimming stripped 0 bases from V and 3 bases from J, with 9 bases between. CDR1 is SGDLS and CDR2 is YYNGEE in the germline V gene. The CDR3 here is CASSVVGDDTEAFF. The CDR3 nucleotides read TGTGCCAGCAGCGTAGTAGGGGATGACACTGAAGCTTTCTTT. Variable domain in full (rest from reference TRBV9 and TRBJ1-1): DSGVTQTPKHLITATGQRVTLRCSPRSGDLSVYWYQQSLDQGLQFLIQYYNGEERAKGNILERFSAQQFPDLHSELNLSSLELGDSALYFCASSVVGDDTEAFFGQGTRLTVV.

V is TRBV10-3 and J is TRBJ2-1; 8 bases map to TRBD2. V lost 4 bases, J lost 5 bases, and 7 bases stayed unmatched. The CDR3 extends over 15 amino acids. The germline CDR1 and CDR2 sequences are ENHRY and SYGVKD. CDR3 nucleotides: TGTGCCATCAGTGGAAAGCGGGAGAGGGACAATGAGCAGTTCTTC. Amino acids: CAISGKRERDNEQFF.